These T cell receptor beta chains were read from a single sample in a study of T cells in localized non-small cell lung cancer. Some clones are missing from TCRdb's copy, which holds only in-frame ones; the method was immunoSEQ multiplex PCR. In the table there are around 91,000 clones, approximately 88% of which are singletons. The starting material was peripheral blood, obtained before any cancer treatment. The receptor set was obtained from a man between 40 and 70 years old with stage I squamous cell lung carcinoma. The CDR3 runs from the conserved cysteine through the conserved F or W. Fields, in order: clone size, J gene, D gene, V gene, CDR3 length, CDR3 protein, CDR3 DNA. D genes are given only for firm matches. Some rows have no size entry. The others give once, few or many, or a class for an expanded clone.

clone_size: NA; j_call: TRBJ2-1; d_call: NA; v_call: TRBV18; cdr3_length: 16; cdr3_aa: CASSPRDGRSYNEQFF; cdr3_nt: TGTGCCAGCTCACCAAGAGACGGGCGCTCCTACAATGAGCAGTTCTTC
clone_size: NA; j_call: TRBJ1-6; d_call: TRBD1; v_call: TRBV9; cdr3_length: 13; cdr3_aa: CASSETGNSPLHF; cdr3_nt: TGTGCCAGCAGCGAGACAGGGAATTCACCCCTCCACTTT
clone_size: NA; j_call: TRBJ1-2; d_call: NA; v_call: TRBV4-2; cdr3_length: 16; cdr3_aa: CASSQSGTPVRYGYTF; cdr3_nt: TGTGCCAGCAGCCAATCCGGGACACCGGTAAGGTATGGCTACACCTTC
clone_size: NA; j_call: TRBJ2-5; d_call: NA; v_call: TRBV5-4; cdr3_length: 13; cdr3_aa: CASSGGDQETQYF; cdr3_nt: TGTGCCAGCTCCGGCGGGGACCAAGAGACCCAGTACTTC
clone_size: few; j_call: TRBJ1-1; d_call: TRBD1; v_call: TRBV5-1; cdr3_length: 14; cdr3_aa: CASSLGQGYTEAFF; cdr3_nt: TGCGCCAGCAGCTTGGGACAGGGGTACACTGAAGCTTTCTTT
clone_size: once; j_call: TRBJ2-7; d_call: NA; v_call: TRBV27; cdr3_length: 16; cdr3_aa: CASRNDVGGPPYEQYF; cdr3_nt: TGTGCCAGCAGGAACGATGTTGGCGGCCCTCCTTACGAGCAGTACTTC
clone_size: once; j_call: TRBJ1-5; d_call: NA; v_call: TRBV5-6; cdr3_length: 14; cdr3_aa: CASSLVGRGQPQHF; cdr3_nt: TGTGCCAGCAGCTTGGTCGGACGTGGCCAGCCCCAGCATTTT
clone_size: NA; j_call: TRBJ2-2; d_call: NA; v_call: TRBV5-1; cdr3_length: 14; cdr3_aa: CASSRGRDTGELFF; cdr3_nt: TGCGCCAGCAGCAGGGGACGGGACACCGGGGAGCTGTTTTTT
clone_size: NA; j_call: TRBJ2-3; d_call: TRBD2; v_call: TRBV5-4; cdr3_length: 16; cdr3_aa: CASSPLGGARTDTQYF; cdr3_nt: TGTGCCAGCAGCCCCCTCGGGGGGGCCCGGACAGATACGCAGTATTTT
clone_size: NA; j_call: TRBJ2-2; d_call: NA; v_call: TRBV5-1; cdr3_length: 15; cdr3_aa: CASSFGGGGTGELFF; cdr3_nt: TGCGCCAGCAGCTTTGGAGGGGGCGGAACCGGGGAGCTGTTTTTT
clone_size: NA; j_call: TRBJ2-3; d_call: NA; v_call: TRBV7-9; cdr3_length: 15; cdr3_aa: CASSSRDGRTDTQYF; cdr3_nt: TGTGCCAGCAGCTCCCGGGACGGACGCACAGATACGCAGTATTTT
clone_size: NA; j_call: TRBJ1-2; d_call: TRBD1; v_call: TRBV10-3; cdr3_length: 16; cdr3_aa: CAISDLLLQGAAGYTF; cdr3_nt: TGTGCCATCAGTGACCTCCTCCTACAGGGGGCGGCTGGCTACACCTTC
clone_size: medium-sized; j_call: TRBJ2-2; d_call: NA; v_call: TRBV6-1; cdr3_length: 13; cdr3_aa: CASSDGDMGELFF; cdr3_nt: TGTGCCAGCAGTGACGGCGATATGGGGGAGCTGTTTTTT
clone_size: once; j_call: TRBJ1-1; d_call: NA; v_call: TRBV30; cdr3_length: 13; cdr3_aa: CAWSRQGFTEAFF; cdr3_nt: TGTGCCTGGAGTCGGCAGGGTTTCACTGAAGCTTTCTTT
clone_size: NA; j_call: TRBJ2-7; d_call: TRBD2; v_call: TRBV28; cdr3_length: 14; cdr3_aa: CASTQWGGSYEQYF; cdr3_nt: TGTGCCAGCACCCAATGGGGGGGATCCTACGAGCAGTACTTC
clone_size: NA; j_call: TRBJ1-5; d_call: NA; v_call: TRBV7-2; cdr3_length: 12; cdr3_aa: CASSDSNQPQHF; cdr3_nt: TGTGCCAGCAGCGATAGCAATCAGCCCCAGCATTTT
clone_size: NA; j_call: TRBJ1-4; d_call: TRBD1; v_call: TRBV4-1; cdr3_length: 17; cdr3_aa: CASSQRTGGSPNEKLFF; cdr3_nt: TGCGCCAGCAGCCAACGGACAGGGGGTAGTCCTAATGAAAAACTGTTTTTT
clone_size: NA; j_call: TRBJ1-2; d_call: TRBD1; v_call: TRBV7-9; cdr3_length: 12; cdr3_aa: CASSQDRVGYTF; cdr3_nt: TGTGCCAGCAGCCAAGACAGGGTCGGCTACACCTTC
clone_size: NA; j_call: TRBJ1-5; d_call: NA; v_call: TRBV19; cdr3_length: 14; cdr3_aa: CASSISGTDQPQHF; cdr3_nt: TGTGCCAGTAGTATATCGGGGACGGACCAGCCCCAGCATTTT
clone_size: NA; j_call: TRBJ1-1; d_call: NA; v_call: TRBV14; cdr3_length: 17; cdr3_aa: CASSPFLLTIMNTEAFF; cdr3_nt: TGTGCCAGCAGCCCTTTCTTGCTGACCATTATGAACACTGAAGCTTTCTTT
clone_size: NA; j_call: TRBJ1-1; d_call: NA; v_call: TRBV5-6; cdr3_length: 16; cdr3_aa: CASSQLPGQRVTEAFF; cdr3_nt: TGTGCCAGCAGCCAGTTACCCGGACAGAGGGTCACTGAAGCTTTCTTT
clone_size: NA; j_call: TRBJ2-3; d_call: NA; v_call: TRBV2; cdr3_length: 10; cdr3_aa: CASTQTGQYF; cdr3_nt: TGTGCCAGCACTCAAACGGGGCAGTATTTT
clone_size: NA; j_call: TRBJ1-1; d_call: NA; v_call: TRBV6-6; cdr3_length: 11; cdr3_aa: CASLEKARAFF; cdr3_nt: TGTGCCAGCTTGGAGAAGGCGAGGGCTTTCTTT
clone_size: NA; j_call: TRBJ2-5; d_call: TRBD1; v_call: TRBV5-5; cdr3_length: 15; cdr3_aa: CASSRTGKGGETQYF; cdr3_nt: TGTGCCAGCAGTAGGACAGGGAAGGGTGGAGAGACCCAGTACTTC
clone_size: NA; j_call: TRBJ1-3; d_call: TRBD1; v_call: TRBV7-2; cdr3_length: 18; cdr3_aa: CASSLAPPGQGDGNTIYF; cdr3_nt: TGTGCCAGCAGCTTAGCCCCGCCGGGACAGGGGGACGGGAACACCATATATTTT
clone_size: NA; j_call: TRBJ2-7; d_call: NA; v_call: TRBV11-1; cdr3_length: 13; cdr3_aa: CASSPDRTYEQYF; cdr3_nt: TGTGCCAGCAGCCCCGACAGGACCTACGAGCAGTACTTC
clone_size: once; j_call: TRBJ1-5; d_call: TRBD1; v_call: TRBV15; cdr3_length: 18; cdr3_aa: CATSRDRRTGGLNQPQHF; cdr3_nt: TGTGCCACCAGCAGAGACAGACGGACAGGGGGCCTGAATCAGCCCCAGCATTTT
clone_size: NA; j_call: TRBJ2-3; d_call: NA; v_call: TRBV5-1; cdr3_length: 15; cdr3_aa: CASRMVVGITDTQYF; cdr3_nt: TGCGCCAGCAGGATGGTGGTCGGGATCACAGATACGCAGTATTTT
clone_size: NA; j_call: TRBJ1-4; d_call: NA; v_call: TRBV28; cdr3_length: 13; cdr3_aa: CASSSGSNEKLFF; cdr3_nt: TGTGCCAGCAGTTCCGGATCCAATGAAAAACTGTTTTTT
clone_size: NA; j_call: TRBJ1-4; d_call: NA; v_call: TRBV5-1; cdr3_length: 15; cdr3_aa: CASSSAGGQGEKLFF; cdr3_nt: TGCGCCAGCAGCTCCGCTGGGGGGCAAGGAGAAAAACTGTTTTTT
clone_size: NA; j_call: TRBJ2-7; d_call: NA; v_call: TRBV5-4; cdr3_length: 13; cdr3_aa: CASSTFQGSEQYF; cdr3_nt: TGTGCCAGCAGCACTTTTCAGGGGTCCGAGCAGTACTTC
clone_size: NA; j_call: TRBJ2-7; d_call: NA; v_call: TRBV6-5; cdr3_length: 15; cdr3_aa: CASSYDSRPTYEQYF; cdr3_nt: TGTGCCAGCAGTTACGACAGCCGGCCGACCTACGAGCAGTACTTC
clone_size: NA; j_call: TRBJ1-2; d_call: TRBD1; v_call: TRBV4-2; cdr3_length: 16; cdr3_aa: CASSQGRQGQYVSYTF; cdr3_nt: TGTGCCAGCAGCCAAGGCCGACAGGGACAATATGTTAGCTACACCTTC
clone_size: NA; j_call: TRBJ1-5; d_call: NA; v_call: TRBV7-2; cdr3_length: 15; cdr3_aa: CASSFRRGPNQPQHF; cdr3_nt: TGTGCCAGCAGCTTTCGGAGGGGACCGAATCAGCCCCAGCATTTT
clone_size: NA; j_call: TRBJ2-7; d_call: NA; v_call: TRBV5-1; cdr3_length: 14; cdr3_aa: CASSLARETYEQYF; cdr3_nt: TGCGCCAGCAGCTTGGCCAGGGAAACCTACGAGCAGTACTTC
clone_size: NA; j_call: TRBJ1-1; d_call: NA; v_call: TRBV7-8; cdr3_length: 13; cdr3_aa: CASSPGMNTEAFF; cdr3_nt: TGTGCCAGCAGCCCGGGAATGAACACTGAAGCTTTCTTT
clone_size: NA; j_call: TRBJ2-7; d_call: NA; v_call: TRBV7-9; cdr3_length: 13; cdr3_aa: CASSLQQGLEQYF; cdr3_nt: TGTGCCAGCAGCTTACAACAGGGACTCGAGCAGTACTTC
clone_size: NA; j_call: TRBJ1-1; d_call: TRBD1; v_call: TRBV2; cdr3_length: 14; cdr3_aa: CASSPTGGRTEAFF; cdr3_nt: TGTGCCAGCAGTCCGACAGGGGGTCGGACTGAAGCTTTCTTT